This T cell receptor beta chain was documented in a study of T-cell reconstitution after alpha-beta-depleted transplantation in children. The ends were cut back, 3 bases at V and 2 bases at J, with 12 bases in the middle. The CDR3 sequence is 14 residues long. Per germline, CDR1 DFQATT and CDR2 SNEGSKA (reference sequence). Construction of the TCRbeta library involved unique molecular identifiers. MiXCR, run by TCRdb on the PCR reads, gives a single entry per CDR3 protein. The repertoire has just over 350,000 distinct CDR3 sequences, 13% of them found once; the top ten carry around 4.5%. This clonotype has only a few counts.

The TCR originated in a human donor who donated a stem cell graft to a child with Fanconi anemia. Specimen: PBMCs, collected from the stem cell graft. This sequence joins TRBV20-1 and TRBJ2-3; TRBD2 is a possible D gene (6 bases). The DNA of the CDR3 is TGCAGTGCTAGGCGGGACTTCTACACAGATACGCAGTATTTT. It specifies CSARRDFYTDTQYF.